The 16 T cell receptor beta chains given below trace back to one sample, sequenced in a study of cytomegalovirus exposure and HLA in healthy donors. The study ran its PCR with 60 Vbeta and 13 Jbeta primers. TCRdb keeps only in-frame clones here, not all; method: immunoSEQ multiplex PCR. Here the sample table reports about 130,000 clones. Material for sequencing was PBMCs. These receptors came from a woman aged 40 to 49 in good health and CMV-seronegative.

This chain links TRBV9 with TRBJ2-2, with 14 bases identical to TRBD2. The CDR3 is 15 residues long. J gave up 6 bases and V 3 bases, and 1 base lay outside the gene matches. Germline-derived CDR1 and CDR2 are SGDLS and YYNGEE. For the CDR3, the DNA is TGTGCCAGCAGCGCGGGACTAGCGGGGGCCGGGGAGCTGTTTTTT. It codes for CASSAGLAGAGELFF.

The chain is built from TRBV11-3 and TRBJ1-6; D ambiguous. V lost 2 bases and J lost 9, with 8 bases in between. CDR1 SGHNT and CDR2 YENEEA come from the germline V gene. This CDR3 is 13 amino acids long. As DNA, the CDR3 is TGTGCCAGCAGCTTACCGGGTACTTCACCCCTCCACTTT. Residues: CASSLPGTSPLHF.

V is TRBV5-1 and J is TRBJ2-1; the match to TRBD2 covers 12 bases. Germline CDR1 reads SGHRS; CDR2 reads YFSETQ. There are 16 residues in the CDR3. With V trimmed by 0 bases and J by 3 bases, 1 base remained unmatched. The CDR3 reads CASSLGTSGDYNEQFF. CDR3 in DNA: TGCGCCAGCAGCTTGGGGACTAGCGGGGACTACAATGAGCAGTTCTTC.

The rearrangement uses TRBV5-4 and TRBJ1-6, with D possibly being TRBD1 (6 bases). The CDR3 is 13 amino acids. Trimming took 4 bases from V and 10 from J, leaving 12 bases between them. Looked up from germline, CDR1 is SGHNT and CDR2 is YYREEE (reference sequence). The CDR3 region is CASSQDRGSPLHF. CDR3 coding DNA: TGTGCCAGCAGCCAGGACAGAGGATCACCCCTCCACTTT.

The CDR3 region has the DNA TGTGCCAGCAGTGTCGACCGGGACAGTTACGAGCAGTACGTC. Protein product: CASSVDRDSYEQYV. This chain links TRBV5-5 with TRBJ2-7; TRBD1 aligns across 7 bases. The CDR3 totals 14 residues. The germline CDR1 and CDR2 sequences are SGHKS and YYEKEE (reference sequence). V shed 5 bases, J shed 4 bases, and the junction held 9 bases outside the gene matches.

The chain carries TRBV9 and TRBJ1-1; 7 bases are a match to TRBD1. With V trimmed by 4 bases and J by 4 bases, 7 bases remained unmatched. Germline CDR1 reads SGDLS; CDR2 reads YYNGEE. CDR3 size: 14 residues. CDR3 region: CASSSQGQSTEAFF. The CDR3 DNA follows: TGTGCCAGCAGCTCACAGGGGCAGAGCACTGAAGCTTTCTTT.

This rearrangement joins TRBV14 to TRBJ1-1, with 8 bases that match TRBD1. CDR1 and CDR2 from the germline V gene are SGHDN and FVKESK. V was pared by 8 bases and J by 6 bases, with 8 bases of the junction left unmatched. The CDR3 has 13 residues. The CDR3 DNA reads as TGTGCCAGCTCTCCCTACAGGGGGGCTGAAGCTTTCTTT. The encoded protein is CASSPYRGAEAFF.

The chain links TRBV9 to TRBJ1-2; D is perhaps TRBD1 (6 bases). The length of the CDR3 is 14 residues. The V and J ends lost 4 bases and 4 bases respectively, with 14 bases between them. The V gene's germline CDR1 is SGDLS and CDR2 YYNGEE. The CDR3 loop reads CASSMDSLSYGYTF. CDR3 bases: TGTGCCAGCAGCATGGACAGCCTTAGCTATGGCTACACCTTC.

This sequence joins TRBV4-2 and TRBJ2-1; 9 bases fit TRBD2. The V and J ends lost 1 base and 2 bases, in that order; junction bases with no gene match: 3. This CDR3 region has 16 residues. CDR1 and CDR2 from the germline V gene are LGHNA and YNFKEQ. CDR3 coding DNA: TGTGCCAGCAGCCAAGGGGCGGGGGGGCCCTACAATGAGCAGTTCTTC. It encodes CASSQGAGGPYNEQFF.

The J gene is TRBJ1-1, the V gene TRBV5-1; 7 nucleotides align to TRBD1. Per the germline V gene, CDR1 is SGHRS and CDR2 is YFSETQ. J was trimmed by 2 bases and V by 0 bases; bases with no gene match: 4. This CDR3 is built from 15 residues. The CDR3 here is CASSLEGTVNTEAFF. The CDR3 nucleotides are TGCGCCAGCAGCTTGGAAGGGACAGTCAACACTGAAGCTTTCTTT.

CDR3 bases: TGTGCCAGCAGCTCCGGGACAGACAATGAAAAACTGTTTTTT. Amino acid sequence: CASSSGTDNEKLFF. This chain links TRBV28 with TRBJ1-4, with TRBD1 matching over 7 bases. The CDR3 has 14 residues. Germline lookup yields CDR1 MDHEN and CDR2 SYDVKM. The V gene end was trimmed by 6 bases and the J gene end by 5 bases; junction bases not matched to a gene: 6.

The genes are TRBV6-6 and TRBJ1-2, with 7 bases that match TRBD1. Germline lookup yields CDR1 MNHNY and CDR2 SVGAGI (reference sequence). Trimming removed 8 bases from V and 2 bases from J; junction bases left unmatched: 5. The CDR3 has 13 residues. CDR3 sequence: CASLGQANYGYTF. CDR3 DNA sequence: TGTGCCAGCCTCGGACAGGCCAACTATGGCTACACCTTC.

The chain is built from TRBV5-1 and TRBJ2-5; D perhaps matches TRBD2 (6 bases). Germline assignment: CDR1 SGHRS and CDR2 YFSETQ. V shed 0 bases and J shed 7 bases, with 10 bases lying between them. This CDR3 spans 13 amino acids. This chain's CDR3 is CASSLGAGGTQYF. DNA of the CDR3: TGCGCCAGCAGCTTGGGAGCGGGTGGGACCCAGTACTTC.

V is TRBV19 and J is TRBJ1-1; 10 positions agree with TRBD1. CDR1 LNHDA and CDR2 SQIVND come from the germline V gene (reference sequence). The V and J ends lost 8 bases and 11 bases, in that order; junction bases with no gene match: 8. The CDR3 contains 12 residues. The CDR3 region has the DNA TGTGCCAGTCAAACCGGGACAGGGGTGGCTTTCTTT. This translates into CASQTGTGVAFF.

The chain couples TRBV15 to TRBJ1-6, with D unresolved. Germline V gene sequence: CDR1 LNHNV, CDR2 YYDKDF (reference sequence). Trimming removed 0 bases at V and 7 bases at J, with 10 bases between. The CDR3 contains 15 residues. CDR3 loop: CATSRDSSLNSPLHF. CDR3 in DNA: TGTGCCACCAGCAGAGACTCGAGCCTCAATTCACCCCTCCACTTT.

The chain employs TRBV29-1 and TRBJ1-1; TRBD1 matches at 8 bases. The germline V gene encodes CDR1 SQVTM and CDR2 ANQGSEA. After removal of 4 bases from V and 0 bases from J, the junction contained 4 bases not matched to a gene. The CDR3 is made up of 14 amino acids. CDR3: CSVAPQGVNTEAFF. CDR3 in DNA: TGCAGCGTTGCCCCACAGGGGGTGAACACTGAAGCTTTCTTT. The full variable domain, rest sourced from reference TRBV29-1 and TRBJ1-1, is SAVISQKPSRDICQRGTSLTIQCQVDSQVTMMFWYRQQPGQSLTLIATANQGSEATYESGFVIDKFPISRPNLTFSTLTVSNMSPEDSSIYLCSVAPQGVNTEAFFGQGTRLTVV.